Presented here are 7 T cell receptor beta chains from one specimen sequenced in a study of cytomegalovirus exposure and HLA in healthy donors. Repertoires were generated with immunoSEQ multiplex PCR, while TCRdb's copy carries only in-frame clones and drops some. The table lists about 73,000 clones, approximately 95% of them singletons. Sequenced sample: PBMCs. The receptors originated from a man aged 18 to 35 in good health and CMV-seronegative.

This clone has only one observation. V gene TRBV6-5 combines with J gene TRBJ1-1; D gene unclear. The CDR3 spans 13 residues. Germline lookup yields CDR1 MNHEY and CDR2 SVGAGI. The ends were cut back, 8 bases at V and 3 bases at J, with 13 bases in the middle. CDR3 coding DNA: TGTGCCAGCGGGAGGACTAAATACACTGAAGCTTTCTTT. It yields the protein CASGRTKYTEAFF.

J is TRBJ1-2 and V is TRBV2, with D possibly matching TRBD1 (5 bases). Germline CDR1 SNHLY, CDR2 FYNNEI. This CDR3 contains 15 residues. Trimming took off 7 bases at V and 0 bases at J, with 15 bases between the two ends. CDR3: CASTDLLTANYGYTF. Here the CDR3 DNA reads TGTGCCAGCACCGACCTCTTGACAGCTAACTATGGCTACACCTTC.

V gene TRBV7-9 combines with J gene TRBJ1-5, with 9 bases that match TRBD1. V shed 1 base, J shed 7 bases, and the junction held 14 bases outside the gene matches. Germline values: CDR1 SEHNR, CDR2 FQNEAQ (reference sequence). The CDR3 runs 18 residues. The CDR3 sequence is CASSLDRRRGQGRQPQHF. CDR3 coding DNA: TGTGCCAGCAGCTTAGATAGGAGGAGAGGACAGGGGAGGCAGCCCCAGCATTTT.

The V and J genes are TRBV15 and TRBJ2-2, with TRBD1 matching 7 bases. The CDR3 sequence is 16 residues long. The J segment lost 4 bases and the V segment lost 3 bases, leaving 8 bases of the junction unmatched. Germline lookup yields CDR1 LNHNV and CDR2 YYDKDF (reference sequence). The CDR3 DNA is TGTGCCACCAGCAGCCTAACAGGGGTTGGCACCGGGGAGCTGTTTTTT. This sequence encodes CATSSLTGVGTGELFF. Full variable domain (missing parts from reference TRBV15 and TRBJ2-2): DAMVIQNPRYQVTQFGKPVTLSCSQTLNHNVMYWYQQKSSQAPKLLFHYYDKDFNNEADTPDNFQSRRPNTSFCFLDIRSPGLGDTAMYLCATSSLTGVGTGELFFGEGSRLTVL.

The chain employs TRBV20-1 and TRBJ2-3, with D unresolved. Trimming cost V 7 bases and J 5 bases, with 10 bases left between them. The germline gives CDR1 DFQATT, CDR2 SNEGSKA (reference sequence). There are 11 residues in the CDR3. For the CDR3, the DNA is TGCAGTGGTTCACAGCAAGATACGCAGTATTTT. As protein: CSGSQQDTQYF.

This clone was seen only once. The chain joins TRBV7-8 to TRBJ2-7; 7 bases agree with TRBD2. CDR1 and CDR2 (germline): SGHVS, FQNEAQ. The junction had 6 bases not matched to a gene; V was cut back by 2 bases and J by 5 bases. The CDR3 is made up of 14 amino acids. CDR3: CASSLRTSSDEQYF. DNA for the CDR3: TGTGCCAGCAGCTTAAGGACTAGTAGCGACGAGCAGTACTTC. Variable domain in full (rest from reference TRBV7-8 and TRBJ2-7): GAGVSQSPRYKVAKRGQDVALRCDPISGHVSLFWYQQALGQGPEFLTYFQNEAQLDKSGLPSDRFFAERPEGSVSTLKIQRTQQEDSAVYLCASSLRTSSDEQYFGPGTRLTVT.

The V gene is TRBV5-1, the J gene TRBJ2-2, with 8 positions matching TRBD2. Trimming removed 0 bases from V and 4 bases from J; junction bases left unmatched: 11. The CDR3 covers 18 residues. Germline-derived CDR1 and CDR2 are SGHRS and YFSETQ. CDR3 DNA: TGCGCCAGCAGCTTGGGGACCGGGACTAGTCGTACCACCGGGGAGCTGTTTTTT. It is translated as CASSLGTGTSRTTGELFF.